The entry below describes one TCR beta chain. This clone was seen only once. The specificity of this receptor is unknown. The input lacks base qualities; no much larger clone sits a single base away. This entry belongs to a study of T cell changes during pregnancy in multiple sclerosis (dated by TCRdb to the late 2010s). Turning to the overall study: In women with multiple sclerosis, the researchers looked at how the T cell repertoire shifted as pregnancy progressed.

The protocol used for the library was the immunoSEQ multiplex PCR assay. TCRdb retrieved this table from immuneACCESS and kept in-frame rearrangements only. Not all clones are present; in checked studies, unresolved V genes account for under half, and no reason is known for the remainder. This sample comprises 65,000 to 85,000 clones, just over 90% of them detected only once. The ten largest clonotypes hold 0.2% to 0.25% of the sample. CDR1 and CDR2, looked up from the germline V gene, are SGHRS and YFSETQ. Counted from cysteine to phenylalanine, this CDR3 has 14 amino acids. Of the read, only the CDR3 DNA is kept; its 42 bases are in frame from base 1. V is cut back by 0 bases and J by 5 bases, with 0 bases in the junction unmatched.

This TCR was recovered from a female donor with multiple sclerosis, enrolled in a pregnancy study. The chain employs TRBV5-1 and TRBJ1-4; a stretch of 8 junction bases matches TRBD1. The sample consisted of CD4+ T cells from peripheral blood mononuclear cells, taken before pregnancy. The CDR3 here reads CASSLGTGNEKLFF. The DNA reads TGCGCCAGCAGCTTGGGGACAGGGAATGAAAAACTGTTTTTT. Extended through the reference TRBV5-1 and TRBJ1-4 proteins, this CDR3 yields the full variable domain: KAGVTQTPRYLIKTRGQQVTLSCSPISGHRSVSWYQQTPGQGLQFLFEYFSETQRNKGNFPGRFSGRQFSNSRSEMNVSTLELGDSALYLCASSLGTGNEKLFFGSGTQLSVL.